This is a list of T cell receptor beta chains from one sample in a study of control samples from healthy donors and cancer patients. Repertoires were generated with immunoSEQ multiplex PCR, while TCRdb's copy carries only in-frame clones and drops some. The data hold 150,000 to 200,000 clones, with approximately 94% observed a single time. Sequenced sample: blood. These receptors all come from a woman between 18 and 29 years old in good health. Each CDR3 is given with its conserved first and last residue. A D gene is named only where the DNA matches it firmly. Expanded clones get a size class; other rows say once, few or many, or leave the size out.

>TRBV4-2|once|TRBJ1-1|TRBD1
TGTGCCAGCAGCCTGGGACAGGGTCGTAATGAAGCTTTCTTT
CASSLGQGRNEAFF
>TRBV7-9|NA|TRBJ1-3|NA
TGTGCCAGCAGCTTAGGTCGGCAGTCCTCTGGAAACACCATATATTTT
CASSLGRQSSGNTIYF
>TRBV7-2|once|TRBJ1-4|NA
TGTGCCAGCAGCTCTCAGGGGATGGGCAGTGAAAAACTGTTTTTT
CASSSQGMGSEKLFF
>TRBV5-4|NA|TRBJ1-2|NA
TGTGCCAGCAGCTTGAAGGATAACTATGGCTACACCTTC
CASSLKDNYGYTF
>TRBV6-2/TRBV6-3|NA|TRBJ2-3|NA
TGTGCCAGCAGTTATGTTATTTCCACAGATACGCAGTATTTT
CASSYVISTDTQYF
>TRBV11-2|NA|TRBJ1-1|TRBD1
TGTGCCAGCAGCCCGGGACAGGGGGTTATAGCTTTCTTT
CASSPGQGVIAFF
>TRBV3-1/TRBV3-2|NA|TRBJ1-4|NA
TGTGCCAGCAGCCACAGAAGCCAGACCTTTACACTGTTTTTT
CASSHRSQTFTLFF
>TRBV4-2|NA|TRBJ1-1|NA
TGTGCCAGCAGCCAAGATACCCGGGAGGACACTGAAGCTTTCTTT
CASSQDTREDTEAFF
>TRBV12-3/TRBV12-4|NA|TRBJ2-5|NA
TGTGCCAGCAGTCAGGGGGGAGAGACCCAGTACTTC
CASSQGGETQYF
>TRBV10-3|NA|TRBJ2-1|TRBD1
TGTGCCACCCCCCTCAGACAGGGGCGAGGTGAGCAGTTCTTC
CATPLRQGRGEQFF
>TRBV28|NA|TRBJ1-2|TRBD1
TGTGCCAGCAGTTCCCCCCGAGCAGGGGGAGCATATGGCTACACCTTC
CASSSPRAGGAYGYTF
>TRBV4-2|few|TRBJ1-5|NA
TGTGCCAGGCCCCGAGACAGGATACCCTGGGGCAATCAGCCCCAGCATTTT
CARPRDRIPWGNQPQHF
>TRBV19|NA|TRBJ2-2|TRBD2
TGTGCCAGTAGTATACCGGCGGGGGTTGGCACCGGGGAGCTGTTTTTT
CASSIPAGVGTGELFF
>TRBV10-1|once|TRBJ2-3|TRBD1
TGCGCCAGCAGTGCGTTACAGGACAGGGGAAATACGCAGTATTTT
CASSALQDRGNTQYF
>TRBV7-8|NA|TRBJ2-7|TRBD1
TGTGCCAGCAGCACCACAGGGGGCGTTTACGAGCAGTACTTC
CASSTTGGVYEQYF
>TRBV12-5|NA|TRBJ2-3|NA
TGTGCTAGTGGTTTGCTCAATGCGGGGCAGTATTTT
CASGLLNAGQYF
>TRBV27|NA|TRBJ1-5|NA
TGTGCCAGCGGAAAACCGGCACATCAGCCCCAGCATTTT
CASGKPAHQPQHF
>TRBV15|NA|TRBJ1-6|TRBD1
TGTGCCACCACCCTGATAACAGGGGCTAGGCATTCACCCCTCCACTTT
CATTLITGARHSPLHF
>TRBV5-1|NA|TRBJ2-5|NA
TGCGCCAGCAGGAACGACGGGGGACGAGAGACCCAGTACTTC
CASRNDGGRETQYF
>TRBV11-3|NA|TRBJ1-2|NA
TGTGCCAGCGGGGGCTATGGCTACACCTTC
CASGGYGYTF
>TRBV29-1|NA|TRBJ1-2|NA
TGCAGCGCTGGGACCGACTATGGCTACACCTTC
CSAGTDYGYTF
>TRBV5-1|NA|TRBJ2-3|NA
TGCGCCAGCAGCTTGCCGACTACAAGCGGCACAGATACGCAGTATTTT
CASSLPTTSGTDTQYF
>TRBV5-6|NA|TRBJ1-2|NA
TGTGCCAGCAGCTTAACGGGGGCGCGTGGCTACACCTTC
CASSLTGARGYTF
>TRBV9|NA|TRBJ2-1|NA
TGTGCCAGCAGCGTAGCTTACGGCGTACACAATGAGCAGTTCTTC
CASSVAYGVHNEQFF
>TRBV27|NA|TRBJ1-6|NA
TGTGCCAGCAGTTTTCCAGGGTTTGGCTCACCCCTCCACTTT
CASSFPGFGSPLHF
>TRBV6-2/TRBV6-3|NA|TRBJ2-5|NA
TGTGCCAGCAGTTACTCGAGTGAAGAGACCCAGTACTTC
CASSYSSEETQYF
>TRBV7-9|NA|TRBJ1-5|TRBD1
TGTGCCAGCAGCTCACTGACCGGGACAGGGAATCAGCCCCAGCATTTT
CASSSLTGTGNQPQHF
>TRBV25-1|NA|TRBJ2-2|NA
TGTGCCAGCAGTGAAGGAGGATCCACCGGGGAGCTGTTTTTT
CASSEGGSTGELFF
>TRBV7-3|NA|TRBJ2-1|NA
TGTGCCAGCAGCTCGCGGGATCCCGGTGAGCAGTTCTTC
CASSSRDPGEQFF
>TRBV5-1|NA|TRBJ1-1|NA
TGCGCCAGCAGCTTTTCAGGCCATACAGGGAACACTGAAGCTTTCTTT
CASSFSGHTGNTEAFF
>TRBV6-1|NA|TRBJ1-2|NA
TGTGCCAGCAGTGAAGTTTGGGATGGCTACACCTTC
CASSEVWDGYTF
>TRBV27|NA|TRBJ2-3|NA
TGTGCCAGCAGTCCCGAAAGCACAGATACGCAGTATTTT
CASSPESTDTQYF
>TRBV3-1/TRBV3-2|few|TRBJ2-7|TRBD1
TGTGCCAGCAGAGCACAGGGGGCAGGGTACGAGCAGTACTTC
CASRAQGAGYEQYF
>TRBV6-4|NA|TRBJ1-5|TRBD1
TGTGCCAGCAGTGAAAACCGGGACAGGGGGGATCAGCCCCAGCATTTT
CASSENRDRGDQPQHF
>TRBV12-3/TRBV12-4|NA|TRBJ1-5|NA
TGTGCCAGCAGTTTCCAGGGGCAACAGCCCCAGCATTTT
CASSFQGQQPQHF
>TRBV24-1|NA|TRBJ2-3|NA
TGTGCCACCCAGGTGGGAGATACGCAGTATTTT
CATQVGDTQYF
>TRBV28|NA|TRBJ2-7|NA
TGTGCCAGCAGTCCGCGACCCGGACAGCTAGGCGAGCAGTACTTC
CASSPRPGQLGEQYF
>TRBV5-8|NA|TRBJ1-5|NA
TGTGCCAGCAGCTTGGGACAGGTCCATCAGCCCCAGCATTTT
CASSLGQVHQPQHF
>TRBV7-9|NA|TRBJ1-5|NA
TGTGCCAGCAGCTACTCGTACAATCAGCCCCAGCATTTT
CASSYSYNQPQHF